This TCR beta chain was sequenced for a study of blood T cell repertoires in COVID-19. Study-level information: Donors in the United States, Italy and Spain gave samples during acute or convalescent COVID-19. Sources were T cells, B-cell-depleted T cells, or PBMCs; the material itself was cDNA or gDNA.

This clone appeared once. Clones were read by immunoSEQ multiplex PCR, and TCRdb kept only the in-frame ones, dropping some. The sample consists of about 200,000 clones, 86% of them appearing once. In germline, CDR1 is SNHLY, CDR2 FYNNEI. CDR3 length equals 17 residues. Germline trimming cut 0 bases from V and 7 bases from J; bases unmatched to any gene: 13. The genes are TRBV2 and TRBJ2-7; 9 nucleotides agree with TRBD1. The TCR comes from a woman aged 45-65 years with COVID-19, enrolled during active disease. The specimen sequenced was peripheral blood. The DNA of the CDR3 is TGTGCCAGCAGTGAAGCGCTTCCGGGGACAGGGCTGAGGGAGCAGTACTTC. Its translation is CASSEALPGTGLREQYF.